This T cell receptor beta chain was sequenced during a study of blood T cell repertoires in COVID-19. Study as a whole: Sample material is recorded as cDNA or gDNA derived from T cells, B-cell-depleted T cells, or PBMCs.

All enrollees were roughly 18 to 90 years old and from roughly 22 US areas. Authors' processing steps: Estimates of nucleated cell counts were drawn from the amplification of reference gene primers. The repertoire was sequenced with immunoSEQ multiplex PCR; TCRdb's copy has only in-frame clones and lacks some. V and J calls and clone size are given by that table; D and trimming were obtained from the DNA. The sample lists approximately 220,000 clones; 85% were seen once. The CDR3 has 14 amino acids. Germline V lookup: CDR1 MGHRA, CDR2 YSYEKL. With 7 bases clipped from V and 9 bases from J, the junction kept 9 bases outside the gene matches.

This receptor was identified in a man aged 40-49 years who had recovered from COVID-19. The sample was PBMCs or T cells enriched from blood (not recorded which). This chain uses TRBV4-1 with TRBJ1-6; 7 bases agree with TRBD1. The CDR3 DNA sequence: TGCGCCAGCACCCAGGGGGGTTTAGGTTCACCCCTCCACTTT. It translates to CASTQGGLGSPLHF.